This entry lists 22 T cell receptor beta chains sequenced from one sample in a study of CD4 T cells in relation to SARS-CoV-2 and coronaviruses. The unexposed donors gave CD4+ T cells in about 2010-2019, prior to COVID-19. CD4+ T cells were isolated from the cells after about ten days of culture. Measured with immunoSEQ multiplex PCR; TCRdb has only the in-frame clones, and not every one. This sample has approximately 18,000 clones, with over 80% found just once. No antigen has been identified for these receptors. Sequenced material: CD4+ T cells from PBMCs, cultured in vitro. The receptors originated from a human donor in good health.

The J gene is TRBJ2-5, the V gene TRBV7-2, with D unclear. This CDR3 is built from 16 residues. V lost 0 bases, J lost 2 bases, and 13 bases lay in between. CDR1 is SGHTA, CDR2 FQGNSA, per germline. The CDR3 region is CASSLALQHLQETQYF. The DNA of the CDR3 is TGTGCCAGCAGCTTAGCGCTCCAGCACCTTCAAGAGACCCAGTACTTC.

The gene calls are TRBV19 and TRBJ2-1, with 8 bases aligning to TRBD1. This CDR3 is 14 amino acids long. The germline CDR1 and CDR2 sequences are LNHDA and SQIVND (reference sequence). Unmatched junction bases numbered 8, after V lost 7 bases and J lost 6 bases. The CDR3 is CASTQTTGGNEQFF. CDR3 coding DNA: TGTGCCAGTACCCAAACCACAGGGGGCAATGAGCAGTTCTTC.

The sample holds one count of this clone. The chain links TRBV12-3 or TRBV12-4 to TRBJ1-1, with unresolved D. V lost 4 bases and J lost 5, with 11 bases in between. CDR3 length: 13 amino acids. CDR3 nucleotides: TGTGCCAGCAGTTGGGGAGGGCGGACTGAAGCTTTCTTT. The encoded protein is CASSWGGRTEAFF.

This chain uses TRBV29-1 with TRBJ2-7; 7 positions match TRBD1. Germline V lookup: CDR1 SQVTM, CDR2 ANQGSEA. The V and J ends lost 6 bases and 4 bases, in that order; junction bases with no gene match: 9. The CDR3 has 13 residues. CDR3 in DNA: TGCAGCGTCCGGACAGGAGCAACTTACGAGCAGTACTTC. Its protein product is CSVRTGATYEQYF.

V and J are TRBV18 and TRBJ1-3; no definite D call. The length of the CDR3 is 16 residues. Germline V gene lookup returns CDR1 KGHSH and CDR2 LQKENI. Trimming removed 2 bases at V and 0 bases at J, with 11 bases between. The CDR3 loop is CASSPGVQASGNTIYF. For the CDR3, the DNA is TGTGCCAGCTCACCAGGCGTGCAGGCCTCTGGAAACACCATATATTTT.

V is TRBV6-2 or TRBV6-3 and J is TRBJ2-2; 10 bases match TRBD2. J lost 6 bases, V lost 4 bases, and 5 bases had no gene match. The CDR3 covers 15 residues. Germline assignment: CDR1 MNHEY and CDR2 SVGEGT. The DNA for the CDR3 is TGTGCCAGCAGTTGGACTAGCGGCCTAGCCGGGGAGCTGTTTTTT. This sequence encodes CASSWTSGLAGELFF.

The chain uses TRBV29-1 and TRBJ1-1, with TRBD1 identical over 7 bases. The trim removed 6 bases at V and 0 bases at J, leaving 7 bases unmatched. The CDR3 is 14 residues long. Per the germline V gene, CDR1 is SQVTM and CDR2 is ANQGSEA. As DNA, the CDR3 is TGCAGCGTAGCCACAGGGGATTTGAACACTGAAGCTTTCTTT. As protein: CSVATGDLNTEAFF.

J is TRBJ2-7 and V is TRBV6-2 or TRBV6-3; 8 bases align to TRBD1. The CDR3 runs to 16 residues. CDR1 and CDR2 from the germline V gene are MNHEY and SVGEGT. After removal of 7 bases from V and 5 bases from J, the junction contained 16 bases not matched to a gene. CDR3 nucleotide sequence: TGTGCCAGCACCCCCCGTTTCCCCCCGGACAGGGACGAGCAGTACTTC. Translation gives CASTPRFPPDRDEQYF.

The chain has TRBV5-6 and TRBJ2-7; tentative D call: TRBD1 (6 bases). V lost 3 bases and J 1 base, leaving 11 bases between the germline ends. Germline V gene lookup returns CDR1 SGHDT and CDR2 YYEEEE. The CDR3 covers 14 residues. The CDR3 loop reads CASSSARGSYEQYF. DNA of the CDR3: TGTGCCAGCAGCTCGGCGAGGGGGTCCTACGAGCAGTACTTC.

This chain joins TRBV19 and TRBJ1-3; unclear D gene. The CDR3 has 15 amino acids. Looked up from germline, CDR1 is LNHDA and CDR2 is SQIVND (reference sequence). V dropped 5 bases and J dropped 0 bases, with 11 bases sitting between them. CDR3 region: CASSADRYSGNTIYF. CDR3 nucleotide sequence: TGTGCCAGTAGTGCCGACCGATACTCTGGAAACACCATATATTTT.

The rearrangement joins TRBV7-9 to TRBJ2-1, with D unresolved. The CDR3 has 13 amino acids. V lost 4 bases and J 8 bases, leaving 12 bases between the germline ends. Germline CDR1 and CDR2: SEHNR and FQNEAQ (reference sequence). The CDR3 DNA reads TGTGCCAGCAGCTGGGCCGGATTGGATGAGCAGTTCTTC. Residues: CASSWAGLDEQFF.

The V and J genes are TRBV7-6 and TRBJ2-5; 11 nucleotides line up with TRBD1. This CDR3 contains 15 residues. With V trimmed by 5 bases and J by 1 base, 3 bases remained unmatched. Germline assignment: CDR1 SGHVS and CDR2 FNYEAQ. CDR3 coding DNA: TGTGCCAGCAGCCTGGACAGGGGGCGCCAAGAGACCCAGTACTTC. Translating it yields CASSLDRGRQETQYF.

This chain joins TRBV2 and TRBJ2-1; D is possibly TRBD1 or TRBD2 (6 bases each). CDR1 and CDR2 from the germline V gene are SNHLY and FYNNEI. Trimming left V 8 bases short and J 7 bases short, with 18 bases between. The CDR3 runs 14 residues. The CDR3 sequence: CASLAGGSGNEQFF. Here the CDR3 DNA reads TGTGCCAGCCTAGCCGGGGGCTCGGGTAATGAGCAGTTCTTC.

The chain uses TRBV20-1 and TRBJ2-3; the D gene is possibly TRBD2 (7 bases). In germline, CDR1 is DFQATT, CDR2 SNEGSKA (reference sequence). The CDR3 consists of 14 residues. V was pared by 3 bases and J by 7 bases, with 17 bases between. The CDR3 is CSASSGGGPNTQYF. CDR3 coding DNA: TGCAGTGCTAGTAGTGGGGGGGGCCCAAATACGCAGTATTTT.

The chain couples TRBV18 to TRBJ2-2; 12 bases align to TRBD1. CDR1 KGHSH and CDR2 LQKENI come from the germline V gene. Trimming at V came to 6 bases and at J to 4 bases, leaving 6 bases not matched to a gene. The CDR3 loop spans 16 amino acids. CDR3: CASSGQGAVGTGELFF. As DNA, the CDR3 is TGTGCCAGCTCGGGACAGGGGGCCGTCGGCACCGGGGAGCTGTTTTTT.

V is TRBV7-2 and J is TRBJ1-6; D not certain. Trimming pared 1 base from V and 4 bases from J, leaving 2 bases between. From germline, CDR1 is SGHTA and CDR2 FQGNSA. The CDR3 covers 13 residues. CDR3 nucleotide sequence: TGTGCCAGCAGCTTAGGGTATAATTCACCCCTCCACTTT. It yields the protein CASSLGYNSPLHF.

V gene TRBV6-2 or TRBV6-3 combines with J gene TRBJ1-4; D not certain. The V gene lost 5 bases and the J gene lost 6 bases, with 7 bases spanning the gap. The CDR3 runs 12 residues. CDR1 is MNHEY and CDR2 is SVGEGT in the germline V gene. The CDR3 loop is CASSGIYEKLFF. CDR3 sequence (DNA): TGTGCCAGCAGTGGGATTTATGAAAAACTGTTTTTT.

Only one count was recorded for this clone. V usage is TRBV5-1 and J usage is TRBJ2-5; 12 bases map to TRBD2. J gave up 4 bases and V 6 bases, and 13 bases lay outside the gene matches. Germline V lookup: CDR1 SGHRS, CDR2 YFSETQ. This CDR3 comprises 17 residues. Written as DNA, the CDR3 is TGCGCCAGCAAAGGGGGACTAGCGGGCCAGGGAGGAGAGACCCAGTACTTC. The encoded protein is CASKGGLAGQGGETQYF.

The chain combines TRBV27 with TRBJ2-7; 8 bases agree with TRBD1. The J segment lost 1 base and the V segment lost 4 bases, leaving 6 bases of the junction unmatched. CDR1 is MNHEY and CDR2 is SMNVEV in the germline V gene (reference sequence). The CDR3 covers 15 residues. The chain's CDR3 is CASSWQGAGSYEQYF. CDR3 coding DNA: TGTGCCAGCAGTTGGCAGGGGGCAGGTTCCTACGAGCAGTACTTC.

By its share, this clone is hyperexpanded. This chain uses TRBV7-8 with TRBJ2-7; the D gene is possibly TRBD2 (6 bases). The ends were cut back, 5 bases at V and 3 bases at J, with 14 bases in the middle. CDR3 length: 14 amino acids. The germline gives CDR1 SGHVS, CDR2 FQNEAQ. This CDR3 is CASSEREANYEQYF. CDR3 coding DNA: TGTGCCAGCAGCGAAAGGGAGGCTAACTACGAGCAGTACTTC.

This clone has only a few counts. The V gene is TRBV5-1, the J gene TRBJ2-3; D call uncertain. From germline, CDR1 is SGHRS and CDR2 YFSETQ. Between the trimmed V and J ends, which lost 2 bases and 5 bases, there was a span of 6 bases. The CDR3 is 12 residues long. CDR3: CASSFSRDTQYF. DNA of the CDR3: TGCGCCAGCAGCTTTTCACGAGATACGCAGTATTTT. The full variable domain, completed using reference TRBV5-1 and TRBJ2-3, is KAGVTQTPRYLIKTRGQQVTLSCSPISGHRSVSWYQQTPGQGLQFLFEYFSETQRNKGNFPGRFSGRQFSNSRSEMNVSTLELGDSALYLCASSFSRDTQYFGPGTRLTVL.

V and J are TRBV12-3 or TRBV12-4 and TRBJ2-1, with D uncertain. The CDR3 is 11 residues long. The V end lost 6 bases, the J end lost 0 bases, and 0 bases lay between the germline ends. The CDR3 bases are TGTGCCAGCAGCTCCTACAATGAGCAGTTCTTC. Residues: CASSSYNEQFF.